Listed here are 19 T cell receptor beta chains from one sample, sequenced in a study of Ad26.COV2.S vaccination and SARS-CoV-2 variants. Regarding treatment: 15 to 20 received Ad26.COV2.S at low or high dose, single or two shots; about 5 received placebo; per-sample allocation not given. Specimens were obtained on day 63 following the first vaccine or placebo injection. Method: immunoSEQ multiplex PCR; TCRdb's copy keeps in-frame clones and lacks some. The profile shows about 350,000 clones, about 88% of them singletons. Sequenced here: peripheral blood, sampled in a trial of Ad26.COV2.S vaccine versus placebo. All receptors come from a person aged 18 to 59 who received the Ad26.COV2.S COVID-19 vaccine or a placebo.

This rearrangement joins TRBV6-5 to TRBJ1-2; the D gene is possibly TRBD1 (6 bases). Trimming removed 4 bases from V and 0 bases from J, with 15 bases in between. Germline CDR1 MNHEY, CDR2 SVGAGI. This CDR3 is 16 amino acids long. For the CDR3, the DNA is TGTGCCAGCAGTTTTTATCAGGGGTTAGCTAACTATGGCTACACCTTC. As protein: CASSFYQGLANYGYTF.

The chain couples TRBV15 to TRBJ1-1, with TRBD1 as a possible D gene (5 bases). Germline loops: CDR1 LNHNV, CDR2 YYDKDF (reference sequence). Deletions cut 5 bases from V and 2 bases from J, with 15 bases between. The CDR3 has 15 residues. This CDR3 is CATSLSRGPNTEAFF. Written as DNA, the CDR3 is TGTGCCACCAGCCTCTCCCGGGGCCCTAACACTGAAGCTTTCTTT.

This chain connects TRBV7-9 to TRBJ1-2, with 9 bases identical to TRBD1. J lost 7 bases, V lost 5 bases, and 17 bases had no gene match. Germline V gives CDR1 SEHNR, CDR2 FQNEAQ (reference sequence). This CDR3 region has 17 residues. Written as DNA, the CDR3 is TGTGCCAGCAGCCGAACTTGGGACAGGGAGGAAGGTATTGGCTACACCTTC. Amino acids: CASSRTWDREEGIGYTF.

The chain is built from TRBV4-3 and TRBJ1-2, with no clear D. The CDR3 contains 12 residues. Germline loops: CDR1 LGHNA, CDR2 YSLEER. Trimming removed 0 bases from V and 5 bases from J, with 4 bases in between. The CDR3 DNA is TGCGCCAGCAGCCAAGACTCATATGGCTACACCTTC. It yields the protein CASSQDSYGYTF.

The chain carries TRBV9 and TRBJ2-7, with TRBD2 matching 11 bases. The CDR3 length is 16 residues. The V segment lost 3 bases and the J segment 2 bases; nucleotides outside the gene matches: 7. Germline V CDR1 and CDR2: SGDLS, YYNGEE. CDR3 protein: CASSAPTSGNPYEQYF. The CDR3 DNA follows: TGTGCCAGCAGCGCCCCGACTAGCGGGAATCCCTACGAGCAGTACTTC.

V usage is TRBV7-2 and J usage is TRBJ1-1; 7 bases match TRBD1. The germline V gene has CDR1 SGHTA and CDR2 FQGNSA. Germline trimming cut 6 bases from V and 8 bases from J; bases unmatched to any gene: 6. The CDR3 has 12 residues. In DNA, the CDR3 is TGTGCCAGCAGACAATACAGGGGCGAAGCTTTCTTT. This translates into CASRQYRGEAFF.

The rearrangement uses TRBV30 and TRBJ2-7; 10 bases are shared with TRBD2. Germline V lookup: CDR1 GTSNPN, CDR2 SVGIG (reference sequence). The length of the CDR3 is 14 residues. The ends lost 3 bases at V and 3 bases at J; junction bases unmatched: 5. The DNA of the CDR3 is TGTGCCTGGAGCACTGGACTAGCGGTCTACGAGCAGTACTTC. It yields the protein CAWSTGLAVYEQYF.

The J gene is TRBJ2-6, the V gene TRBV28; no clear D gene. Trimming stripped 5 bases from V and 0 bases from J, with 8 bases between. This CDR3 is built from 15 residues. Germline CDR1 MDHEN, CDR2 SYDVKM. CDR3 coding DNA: TGTGCCAGCAGTCTCGGGTTCTCTGGGGCCAACGTCCTGACTTTC. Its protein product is CASSLGFSGANVLTF.

CDR3 DNA: TGTGCCAGCAGCCTGGGTTCTAGCGGGAGTACCGGGGAGCTGTTTTTT. Protein: CASSLGSSGSTGELFF. The rearrangement joins TRBV5-4 to TRBJ2-2, with 10 bases that match TRBD2. The CDR3 sequence is 16 residues long. With V trimmed by 4 bases and J by 5 bases, 8 bases remained unmatched. Germline V gene data show CDR1 as SGHNT and CDR2 as YYREEE (reference sequence).

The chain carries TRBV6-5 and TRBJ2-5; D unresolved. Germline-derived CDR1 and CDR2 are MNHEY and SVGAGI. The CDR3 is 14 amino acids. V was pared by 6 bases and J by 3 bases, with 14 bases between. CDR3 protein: CASSLPGFEETQYF. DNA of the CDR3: TGTGCCAGCAGCCTCCCAGGATTTGAAGAGACCCAGTACTTC.

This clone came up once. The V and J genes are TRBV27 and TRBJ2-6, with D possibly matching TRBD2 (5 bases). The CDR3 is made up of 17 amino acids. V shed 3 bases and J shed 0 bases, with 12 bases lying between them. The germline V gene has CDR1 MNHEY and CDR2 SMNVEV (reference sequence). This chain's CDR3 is CASSFLEAHSGANVLTF. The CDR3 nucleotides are TGTGCCAGCAGTTTCCTGGAGGCCCACTCTGGGGCCAACGTCCTGACTTTC.

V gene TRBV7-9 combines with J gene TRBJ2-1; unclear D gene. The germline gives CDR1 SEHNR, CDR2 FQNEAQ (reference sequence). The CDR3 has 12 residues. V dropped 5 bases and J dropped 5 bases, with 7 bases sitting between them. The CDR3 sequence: CASSPIHNEQFF. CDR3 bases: TGTGCCAGCAGCCCTATTCACAATGAGCAGTTCTTC.

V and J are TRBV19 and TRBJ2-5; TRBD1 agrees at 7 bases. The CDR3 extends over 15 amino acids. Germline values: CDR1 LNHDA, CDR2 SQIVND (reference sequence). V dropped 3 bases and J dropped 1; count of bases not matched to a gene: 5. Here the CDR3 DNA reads TGTGCCAGTAGTATTGTGACAGGGTTCCAAGAGACCCAGTACTTC. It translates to CASSIVTGFQETQYF.

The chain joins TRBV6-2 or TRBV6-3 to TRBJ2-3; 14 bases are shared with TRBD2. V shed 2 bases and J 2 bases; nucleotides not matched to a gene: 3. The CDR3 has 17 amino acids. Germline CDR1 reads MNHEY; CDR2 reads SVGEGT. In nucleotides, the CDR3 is TGTGCCAGCAGTTACGGGGGACTAGCGGGGGCCACAGATACGCAGTATTTT. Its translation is CASSYGGLAGATDTQYF.

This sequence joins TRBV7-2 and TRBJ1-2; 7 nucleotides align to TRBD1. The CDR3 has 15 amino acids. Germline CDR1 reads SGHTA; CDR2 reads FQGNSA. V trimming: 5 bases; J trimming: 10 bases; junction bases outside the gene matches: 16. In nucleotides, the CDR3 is TGTGCCAGCAGCCCCAATATAGGGACAGCCTCCTTCTACACCTTC. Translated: CASSPNIGTASFYTF.

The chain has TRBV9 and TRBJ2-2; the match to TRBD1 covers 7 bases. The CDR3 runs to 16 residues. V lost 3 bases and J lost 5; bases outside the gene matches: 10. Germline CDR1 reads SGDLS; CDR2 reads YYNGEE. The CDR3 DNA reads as TGTGCCAGCAGCGCCTTGACAGGGTTGTGGACCGGGGAGCTGTTTTTT. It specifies CASSALTGLWTGELFF.

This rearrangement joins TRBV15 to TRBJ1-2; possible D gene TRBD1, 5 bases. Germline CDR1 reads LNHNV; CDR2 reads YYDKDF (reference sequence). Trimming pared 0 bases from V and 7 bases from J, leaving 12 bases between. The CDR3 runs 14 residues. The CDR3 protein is CATSRDRGVGGYTF. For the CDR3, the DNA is TGTGCCACCAGCAGAGATCGAGGGGTAGGTGGCTACACCTTC.

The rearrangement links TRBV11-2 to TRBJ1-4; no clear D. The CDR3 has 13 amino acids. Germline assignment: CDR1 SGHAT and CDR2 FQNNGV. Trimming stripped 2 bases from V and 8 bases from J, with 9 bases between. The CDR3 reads CASSLSSREKLFF. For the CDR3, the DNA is TGTGCCAGCAGCTTATCCTCACGGGAAAAACTGTTTTTT. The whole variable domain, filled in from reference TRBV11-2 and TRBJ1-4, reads EAGVAQSPRYKIIEKRQSVAFWCNPISGHATLYWYQQILGQGPKLLIQFQNNGVVDDSQLPKDRFSAERLKGVDSTLKIQPAKLEDSAVYLCASSLSSREKLFFGSGTQLSVL.

The CDR3 protein is CASSLSGAGGEGEKLFF. Written as DNA, the CDR3 is TGTGCCAGCAGCCTTTCAGGGGCGGGAGGGGAAGGTGAAAAACTGTTTTTT. The V call is TRBV28, the J call TRBJ1-4; tentatively, D is TRBD1 (6 bases). The CDR3 has 17 residues. V was cut by 6 bases and J by 7 bases, with 24 bases left in between. Germline V gene lookup returns CDR1 MDHEN and CDR2 SYDVKM.